This TCR beta chain is from a study of cytotoxic CD8 clonotypes in ibrutinib-treated CLL. CDR3 length: 17 amino acids. Per the germline V gene, CDR1 is MNHEY and CDR2 is SMNVEV (reference sequence). V was clipped by 4 bases and J by 1 base, with 19 bases between them. Sequenced by immunoSEQ multiplex PCR; TCRdb stores in-frame clones only, minus some. The sample has about 310,000 clones; about 80% are singletons. The sequence came from a human donor with chronic lymphocytic leukemia. V and J are TRBV27 and TRBJ1-1; a possible D gene is TRBD1 (5 bases). The sequences come from PBMCs, collected before ibrutinib treatment. The CDR3 DNA sequence: TGTGCCAGCAGTTGGGGCAGGGCCATCATGAAGAACACTGAAGCTTTCTTT. Protein sequence: CASSWGRAIMKNTEAFF.